A single T cell receptor (beta chain) is shown here with its context. Its target is not known. Constant-segment-primed 5'RACE gave TCR alpha and TCR beta cDNA libraries with sample barcodes and UMIs. TCRdb reanalysed the 5' RACE reads using MiXCR and keeps one entry per CDR3 protein. This sample has approximately 150,000 distinct CDR3 sequences, with about 19% found just once. The entry originates in a study of T-cell memory formation after mild COVID-19. Study conclusions and caveats: CD4+ contracting clones were found mainly in CM and EM, and CD8+ ones in EMRA.

The sequenced sample was PBMCs or a T cell subset sorted from them (not recorded which). The receptor was isolated from an adult woman who had mild COVID-19 (a few samples of this study predate the infection). Cell type and time point are not known.

In nucleotides, the CDR3 is TGTGCCAGCATGCCACTGTGGGACGCCTACGAGCAGTACTTC. This codes for CASMPLWDAYEQYF. The chain recombines TRBV6-1 with TRBJ2-7; the D gene could be TRBD1 or TRBD2 (5 bases each). V was trimmed by 7 bases and J by 2 bases, leaving 15 bases between them. The CDR3 length is 14 residues. The germline V gene has CDR1 MNHNS and CDR2 SASEGT.